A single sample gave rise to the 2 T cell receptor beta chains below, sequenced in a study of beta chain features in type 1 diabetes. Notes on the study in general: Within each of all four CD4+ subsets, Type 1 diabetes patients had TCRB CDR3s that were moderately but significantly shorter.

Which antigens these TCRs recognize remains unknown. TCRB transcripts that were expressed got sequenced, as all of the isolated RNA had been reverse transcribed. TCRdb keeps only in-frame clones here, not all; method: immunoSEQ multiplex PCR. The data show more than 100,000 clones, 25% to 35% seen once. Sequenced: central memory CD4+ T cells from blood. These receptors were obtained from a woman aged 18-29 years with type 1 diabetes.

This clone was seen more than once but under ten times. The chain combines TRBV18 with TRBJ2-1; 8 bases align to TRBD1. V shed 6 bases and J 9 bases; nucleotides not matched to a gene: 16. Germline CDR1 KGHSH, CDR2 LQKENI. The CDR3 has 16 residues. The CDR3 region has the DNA TGTGCCAGCTCCCTCCGGACAGGGACTTGGACTGTTGAGCAGTTCTTC. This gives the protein CASSLRTGTWTVEQFF. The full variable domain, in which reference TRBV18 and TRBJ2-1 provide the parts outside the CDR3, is NAGVMQNPRHLVRRRGQEARLRCSPMKGHSHVYWYRQLPEEGLKFMVYLQKENIIDESGMPKERFSAEFPKEGPSILRIQQVVRGDSAAYFCASSLRTGTWTVEQFFGPGTRLTVL.

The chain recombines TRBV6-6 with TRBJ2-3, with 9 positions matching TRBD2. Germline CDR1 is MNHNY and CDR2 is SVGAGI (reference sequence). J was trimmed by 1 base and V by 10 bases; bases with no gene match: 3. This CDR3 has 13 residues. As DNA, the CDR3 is TGTGCCACCTTAGCGGGGGGCACAGATACGCAGTATTTT. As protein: CATLAGGTDTQYF.